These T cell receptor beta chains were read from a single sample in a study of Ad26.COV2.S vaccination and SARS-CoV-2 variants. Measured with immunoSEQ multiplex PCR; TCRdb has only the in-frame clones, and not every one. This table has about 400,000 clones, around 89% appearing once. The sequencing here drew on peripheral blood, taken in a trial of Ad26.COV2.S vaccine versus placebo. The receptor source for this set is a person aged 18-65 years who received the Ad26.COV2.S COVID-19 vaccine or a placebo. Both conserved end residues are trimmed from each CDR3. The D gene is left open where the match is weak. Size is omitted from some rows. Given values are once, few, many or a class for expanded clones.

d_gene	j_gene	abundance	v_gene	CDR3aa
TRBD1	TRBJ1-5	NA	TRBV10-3	AISKGTGVGQPQH
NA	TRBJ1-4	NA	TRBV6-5	ASSYSGRMAEKLF
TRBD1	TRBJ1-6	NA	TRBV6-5	ASIRRGPDSPLH
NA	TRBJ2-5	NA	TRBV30	AWTAGQETQY
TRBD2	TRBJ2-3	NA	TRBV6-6	ASSYYREAGTDTQY
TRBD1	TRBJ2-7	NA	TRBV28	ASSFSGTGAYEQY
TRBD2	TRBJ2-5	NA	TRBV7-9	ASSLMVAGGLGETQY
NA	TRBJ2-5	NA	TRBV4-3	ASSHGSEGKGETQY
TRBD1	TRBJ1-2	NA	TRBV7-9	ASSRWQGAADYGYT
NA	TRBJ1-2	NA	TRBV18	ASSPGGDIGYT
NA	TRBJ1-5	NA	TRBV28	ASSSSETGRDQPQH
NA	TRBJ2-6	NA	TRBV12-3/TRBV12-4	ASILSGANVLT
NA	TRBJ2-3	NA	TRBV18	ASSPLGVEDTQY
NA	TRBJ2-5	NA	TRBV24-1	ATSDLTGTQETQY
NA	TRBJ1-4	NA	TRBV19	ASSIGGGSSNEKLF
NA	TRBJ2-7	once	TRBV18	ASSPEEGSEQY
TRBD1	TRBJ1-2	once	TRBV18	ASSPPRGGNYGYT
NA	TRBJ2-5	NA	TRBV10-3	AISELGREETQY
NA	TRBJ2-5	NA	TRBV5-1	ASSVQGGRETQY
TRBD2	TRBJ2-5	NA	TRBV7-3	ASSSQAGGSETQY
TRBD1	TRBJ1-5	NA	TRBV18	ASSLQGKYQPQH
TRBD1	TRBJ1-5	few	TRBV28	ASKGGSGNQPQH
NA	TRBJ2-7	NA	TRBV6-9	ASGRHGISYEQY
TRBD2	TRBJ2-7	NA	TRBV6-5	ASSSGTSGSDEQY
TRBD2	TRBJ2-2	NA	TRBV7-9	AVGAGPNTGELF
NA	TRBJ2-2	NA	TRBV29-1	SVEQGDAGELF